The clone carrying this T cell receptor (beta chain) has more than one count but fewer than ten. The data are from a study of immune heterogeneity within non-small cell lung tumors. The CDR3 totals 14 residues. Germline V gene sequence: CDR1 SGHRS, CDR2 YFSETQ. Trimming left V 0 bases short and J 3 bases short, with 10 bases between. The TCR beta CDR3 region was amplified by multiplex PCR employing 32 V and 13 J primers. MiXCR, run by TCRdb on the multiplex PCR reads, gives a single entry per CDR3 protein. This sample has about 21,000 distinct CDR3 sequences, with under 35% found just once. Template input was genomic DNA from bulk tumor (roughly 600 ng per sample). During surgery, several far-apart biopsies were obtained from every primary tumor. Samples came from untreated patients having curative surgery for newly diagnosed non-small cell lung cancer.

Sequencing was performed on lung tumor tissue. The sequence came from a man aged 35-49 years with non-small cell lung cancer. The chain carries TRBV5-1 and TRBJ2-7; D call uncertain. CDR3 coding DNA: TGCGCCAGCAGCTTGGAGGCCGTCCTCTACGAGCAGTACTTC. This encodes CASSLEAVLYEQYF.